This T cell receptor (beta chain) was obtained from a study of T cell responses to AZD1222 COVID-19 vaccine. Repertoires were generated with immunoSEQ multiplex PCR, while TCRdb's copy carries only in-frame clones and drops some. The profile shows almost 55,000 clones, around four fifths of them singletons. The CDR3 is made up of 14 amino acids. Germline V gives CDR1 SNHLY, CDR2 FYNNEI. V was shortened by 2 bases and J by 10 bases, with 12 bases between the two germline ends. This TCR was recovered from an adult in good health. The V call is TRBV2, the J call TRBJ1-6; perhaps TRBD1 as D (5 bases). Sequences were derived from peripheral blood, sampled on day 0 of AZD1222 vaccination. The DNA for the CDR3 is TGTGCCAGCAGTGAACTCCTGGGGGGGTCACCCCTCCACTTT. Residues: CASSELLGGSPLHF.